The entry that follows covers one T cell receptor beta chain sequence. These data are taken from a study of blood T cell repertoires in COVID-19. Study-wide background: Samples representing acute and convalescent COVID-19 were sourced from the United States, Italy and Spain.

Profiling relied on immunoSEQ multiplex PCR, and the TCRdb table lists in-frame clones only, not all of them. Of over 150,000 clones in the sample, 75% to 90% were seen once. V lost 3 bases, J lost 6 bases, and 15 bases lay in between. This CDR3 contains 14 residues. Germline V gene data show CDR1 as SGHKS and CDR2 as YYEKEE (reference sequence). This chain connects TRBV5-5 to TRBJ1-2, with D maybe TRBD1 (6 bases). This TCR came from a woman in her 70s with COVID-19, enrolled during active disease. The sample comprised peripheral blood. CDR3 nucleotides: TGTGCCAGCAGCTCCTCTGACAGGTTTGATGGCTACACCTTC. Its protein is CASSSSDRFDGYTF. Full variable domain (missing parts from reference TRBV5-5 and TRBJ1-2): DAGVTQSPTHLIKTRGQQVTLRCSPISGHKSVSWYQQVLGQGPQFIFQYYEKEERGRGNFPDRFSARQFPNYSSELNVNALLLGDSALYLCASSSSDRFDGYTFGSGTRLTVV.